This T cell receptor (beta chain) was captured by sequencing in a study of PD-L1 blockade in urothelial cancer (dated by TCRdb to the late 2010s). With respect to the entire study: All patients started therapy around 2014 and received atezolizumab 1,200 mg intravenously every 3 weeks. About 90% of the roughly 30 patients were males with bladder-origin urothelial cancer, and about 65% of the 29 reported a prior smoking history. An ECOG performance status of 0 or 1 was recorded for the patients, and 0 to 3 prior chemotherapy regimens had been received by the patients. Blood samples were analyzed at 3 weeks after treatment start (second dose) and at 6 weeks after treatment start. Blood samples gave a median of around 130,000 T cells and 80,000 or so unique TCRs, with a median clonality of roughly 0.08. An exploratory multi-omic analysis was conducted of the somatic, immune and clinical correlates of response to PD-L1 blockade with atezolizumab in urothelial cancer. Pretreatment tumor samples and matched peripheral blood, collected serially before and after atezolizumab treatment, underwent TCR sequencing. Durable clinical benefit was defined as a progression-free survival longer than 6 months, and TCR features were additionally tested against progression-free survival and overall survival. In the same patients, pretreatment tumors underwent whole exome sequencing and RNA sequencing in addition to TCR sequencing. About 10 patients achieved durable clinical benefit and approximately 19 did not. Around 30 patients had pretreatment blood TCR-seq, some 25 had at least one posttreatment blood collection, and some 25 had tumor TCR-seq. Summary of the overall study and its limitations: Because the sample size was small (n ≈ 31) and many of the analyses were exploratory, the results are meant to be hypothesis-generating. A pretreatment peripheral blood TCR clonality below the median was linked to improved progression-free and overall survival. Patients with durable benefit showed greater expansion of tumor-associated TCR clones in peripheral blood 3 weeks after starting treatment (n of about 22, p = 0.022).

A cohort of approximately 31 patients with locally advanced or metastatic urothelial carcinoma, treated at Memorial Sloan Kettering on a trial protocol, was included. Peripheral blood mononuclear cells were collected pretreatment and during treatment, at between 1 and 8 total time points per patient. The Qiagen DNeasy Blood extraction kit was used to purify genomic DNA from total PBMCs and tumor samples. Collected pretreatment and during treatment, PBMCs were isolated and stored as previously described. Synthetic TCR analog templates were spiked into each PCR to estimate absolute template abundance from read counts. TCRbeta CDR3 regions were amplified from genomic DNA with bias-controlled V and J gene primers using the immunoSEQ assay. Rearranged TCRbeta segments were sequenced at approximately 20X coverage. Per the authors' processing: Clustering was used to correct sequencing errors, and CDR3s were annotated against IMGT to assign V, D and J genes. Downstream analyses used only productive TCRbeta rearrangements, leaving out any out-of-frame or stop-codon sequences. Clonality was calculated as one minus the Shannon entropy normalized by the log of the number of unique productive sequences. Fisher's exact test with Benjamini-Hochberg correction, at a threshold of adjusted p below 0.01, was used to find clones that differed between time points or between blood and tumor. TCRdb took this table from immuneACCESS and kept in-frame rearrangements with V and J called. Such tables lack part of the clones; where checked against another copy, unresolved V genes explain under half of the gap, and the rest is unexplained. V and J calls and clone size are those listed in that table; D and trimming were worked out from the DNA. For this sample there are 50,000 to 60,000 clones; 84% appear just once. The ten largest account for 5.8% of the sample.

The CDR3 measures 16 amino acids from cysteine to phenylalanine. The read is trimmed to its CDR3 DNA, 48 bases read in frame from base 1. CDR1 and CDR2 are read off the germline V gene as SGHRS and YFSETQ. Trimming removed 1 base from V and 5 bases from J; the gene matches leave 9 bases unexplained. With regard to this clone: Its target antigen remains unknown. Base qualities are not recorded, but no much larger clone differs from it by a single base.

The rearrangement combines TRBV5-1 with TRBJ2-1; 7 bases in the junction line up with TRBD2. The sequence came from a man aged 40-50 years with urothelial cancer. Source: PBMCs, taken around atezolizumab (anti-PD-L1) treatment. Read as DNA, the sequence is TGCGCCAGCAGCTTGTACAGGCTAGCGGATCACAATGAGCAGTTCTTC. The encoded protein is CASSLYRLADHNEQFF. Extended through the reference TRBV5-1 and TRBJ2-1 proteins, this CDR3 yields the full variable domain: KAGVTQTPRYLIKTRGQQVTLSCSPISGHRSVSWYQQTPGQGLQFLFEYFSETQRNKGNFPGRFSGRQFSNSRSEMNVSTLELGDSALYLCASSLYRLADHNEQFFGPGTRLTVL.